Shown below are 29 T cell receptor beta chains from a single sample sequenced in a study of control samples from healthy donors and cancer patients. Produced via immunoSEQ multiplex PCR; TCRdb's table is partial and in-frame only. The table shows 150,000 to 200,000 clones, with about 90% occurring only once. What was sequenced was blood. These receptors all stem from a woman aged 45 to 65 in good health.

The CDR3 nucleotides are TGTGCCACCAGCACAGCAAATCAGCCCCAGCATTTT. It translates to CATSTANQPQHF. V and J are TRBV24-1 and TRBJ1-5, with D unclear. V was clipped by 7 bases and J by 4 bases, with 7 bases between them. This CDR3 region has 12 residues. Per germline, CDR1 KGHDR and CDR2 SFDVKD.

This sequence joins TRBV30 and TRBJ1-6, with 7 bases matching TRBD1. J was trimmed by 6 bases and V by 5 bases; bases with no gene match: 7. CDR3 size: 14 residues. Germline V CDR1 and CDR2: GTSNPN, SVGIG (reference sequence). The CDR3 DNA follows: TGTGCCTGGTCCCTGGCAGGGGGTAATTCACCCCTCCACTTT. Translation gives CAWSLAGGNSPLHF.

The chain carries TRBV3-1 (or the pseudogene TRBV3-2) and TRBJ2-4; the match to TRBD1 covers 7 bases. Germline-derived CDR1 and CDR2 are LGHDT and YNNKEL (reference sequence). This CDR3 spans 14 amino acids. Trimming removed 3 bases from V and 7 bases from J; junction bases left unmatched: 6. The CDR3 bases are TGTGCCAGCAGCCACTCCACACAGGGGAACATTCAGTACTTC. It codes for CASSHSTQGNIQYF.

The CDR3 bases are TGTGCCAGCAGTTACCCGCTCCCCGGACAGGGGGCGCCGAACACCGGGGAGCTGTTTTTT. Its protein product is CASSYPLPGQGAPNTGELFF. The V and J genes are TRBV6-2 or TRBV6-3 and TRBJ2-2; 11 nucleotides line up with TRBD1. The CDR3 spans 20 residues. Germline CDR1 is MNHEY and CDR2 is SVGEGT. V shed 2 bases, J shed 0 bases, and the junction held 11 bases outside the gene matches.

Written as DNA, the CDR3 is TGCGCCAGCAGCCAGCCGGCTACTGGCAATGAGCAGTTCTTC. Translation gives CASSQPATGNEQFF. The chain combines TRBV4-1 with TRBJ2-1; D uncertain. Germline CDR1 MGHRA, CDR2 YSYEKL. Trimming removed 3 bases at V and 6 bases at J, with 12 bases between. The CDR3 is made up of 14 amino acids.

CDR3 residues: CASSPDSTGITGAFF. DNA of the CDR3: TGTGCCAGCAGCCCAGATTCGACAGGCATTACAGGAGCTTTCTTT. The rearrangement links TRBV11-3 to TRBJ1-1; possible D gene TRBD1, 6 bases. The CDR3 is 15 residues long. Trimming stripped 5 bases from V and 10 bases from J, with 23 bases between. In germline, CDR1 is SGHNT, CDR2 YENEEA.

This clone showed up just once. The CDR3 DNA sequence: TGCGCCAGCAGCCAAGGACGGACTAGAGGCTACGAGCAGTACTTC. Its protein is CASSQGRTRGYEQYF. This sequence joins TRBV4-3 and TRBJ2-7, with 7 nucleotides matching TRBD2. With V trimmed by 1 base and J by 3 bases, 6 bases remained unmatched. CDR1 and CDR2 from the germline V gene are LGHNA and YSLEER. This CDR3 contains 15 residues.

The chain carries TRBV6-6 and TRBJ1-6; the match to TRBD1 covers 9 bases. V was clipped by 5 bases and J by 7 bases; unmatched bases: 6. Germline V lookup: CDR1 MNHNY, CDR2 SVGAGI (reference sequence). This CDR3 contains 15 residues. CDR3 sequence reads: CASSPGTGWNSPLHF. Here the CDR3 DNA reads TGTGCCAGCAGTCCCGGGACAGGGTGGAATTCACCCCTCCACTTT.

This chain connects TRBV27 to TRBJ2-1; D gene uncertain. Germline CDR1 and CDR2: MNHEY and SMNVEV (reference sequence). This CDR3 has 12 amino acids. V was cut by 3 bases and J by 7 bases, with 7 bases left in between. DNA for the CDR3: TGTGCCAGCAGTTTCCTAGGGAATGAGCAGTTCTTC. Protein sequence: CASSFLGNEQFF.

This clone has a handful of counts. The CDR3 nucleotides are TGTGCCAGCAGCGTTACAGGGCGGGAGACCCAGTACTTC. It translates to CASSVTGRETQYF. This rearrangement joins TRBV7-3 to TRBJ2-5; a weak D match, TRBD1 (6 bases). This CDR3 region has 13 residues. Germline V gives CDR1 SGHTA, CDR2 FQGTGA. Trimming removed 5 bases at V and 5 bases at J, with 12 bases between.

V and J are TRBV30 and TRBJ1-2, with D tentatively TRBD1 (5 bases). This CDR3 is 14 amino acids long. Germline-derived CDR1 and CDR2 are GTSNPN and SVGIG (reference sequence). With 4 bases removed from V and 2 bases from J, the gap between germline ends came to 14 bases. In DNA, the CDR3 is TGTGCCTGGACGGGACCGGGAACGAACTATGGCTACACCTTC. Protein: CAWTGPGTNYGYTF.

CDR3 amino acids: CASSLTGGPRETQYF. Written as DNA, the CDR3 is TGTGCCAGCAGCTTAACAGGGGGGCCCCGAGAGACCCAGTACTTC. The chain has TRBV7-3 and TRBJ2-5; the D call may be TRBD1 or TRBD2 (6 bases each). Trimming removed 0 bases at V and 4 bases at J, with 12 bases between. From germline, CDR1 is SGHTA and CDR2 FQGTGA. There are 15 residues in the CDR3.

The chain combines TRBV7-8 with TRBJ2-3; D possibly corresponds to TRBD2 (6 bases). CDR3 length: 13 amino acids. From germline, CDR1 is SGHVS and CDR2 FQNEAQ. The V end was cut by 5 bases, the J end by 3 bases, with 9 bases between. The CDR3 DNA is TGTGCCAGCAGCCACGGGAGTACAGATACGCAGTATTTT. Translating it yields CASSHGSTDTQYF. Full variable domain (remainder filled in from reference TRBV7-8 and TRBJ2-3): GAGVSQSPRYKVAKRGQDVALRCDPISGHVSLFWYQQALGQGPEFLTYFQNEAQLDKSGLPSDRFFAERPEGSVSTLKIQRTQQEDSAVYLCASSHGSTDTQYFGPGTRLTVL.

This sequence joins TRBV7-9 and TRBJ2-7; weak D call: TRBD2 (5 bases). Germline V gene data show CDR1 as SEHNR and CDR2 as FQNEAQ (reference sequence). The CDR3 runs 16 residues. Trimming shortened V by 5 bases and J by 3 bases, and 20 bases separated the two germline ends. This CDR3 is CASSQQERAGNYEQYF. CDR3 bases: TGTGCCAGCAGCCAACAAGAGAGGGCAGGAAACTACGAGCAGTACTTC.

This CDR3 reads CASSVAYGLDTGELFF. The CDR3 nucleotides are TGTGCCAGCAGCGTAGCTTACGGACTAGACACCGGGGAGCTGTTTTTT. The chain recombines TRBV9 with TRBJ2-2, with TRBD2 matching 7 bases. The trim removed 0 bases at V and 3 bases at J, leaving 5 bases unmatched. The CDR3 has 16 residues. CDR1 is SGDLS and CDR2 is YYNGEE in the germline V gene.

The J gene is TRBJ1-5, the V gene TRBV28; D is undetermined. The CDR3 contains 14 residues. Germline loops: CDR1 MDHEN, CDR2 SYDVKM. V gave up 7 bases and J gave up 8 bases, with 18 bases separating them. For the CDR3, the DNA is TGTGCCAGCACCTCGACTGAGATCTACGAGCCCCAGCATTTT. Amino acid sequence: CASTSTEIYEPQHF.

The chain has TRBV6-2 or TRBV6-3 and TRBJ1-5; D is unresolved. The CDR3 length is 15 residues. Germline assignment: CDR1 MNHEY and CDR2 SVGEGT. V gave up 2 bases and J gave up 2 bases, with 10 bases separating them. CDR3 in DNA: TGTGCCAGCAGTTACACCGCAGGTGGCAATCAGCCCCAGCATTTT. Residues: CASSYTAGGNQPQHF.

The V gene is TRBV25-1, the J gene TRBJ2-5; 9 nucleotides align to TRBD1. The trim removed 10 bases at V and 5 bases at J, leaving 5 bases unmatched. Germline CDR1 is MGHDK and CDR2 is SYGVNS. This CDR3 spans 12 amino acids. CDR3 residues: CAISTGGETQYF. The CDR3 nucleotides read TGTGCCATCTCGACAGGGGGTGAGACCCAGTACTTC.

This clone was counted once. The gene calls are TRBV6-6 and TRBJ2-1; 7 nucleotides line up with TRBD2. V was clipped by 4 bases and J by 6 bases; unmatched bases: 9. CDR1 and CDR2 from the germline V gene are MNHNY and SVGAGI (reference sequence). The CDR3 runs to 15 residues. The CDR3 DNA is TGTGCCAGCAGTTTCGGGACGGGGGGACTCAATGAGCAGTTCTTC. Amino acids: CASSFGTGGLNEQFF.

Only one count was recorded for this clone. The chain uses TRBV7-9 and TRBJ2-3; D unclear. CDR3 size: 15 residues. From germline, CDR1 is SEHNR and CDR2 FQNEAQ (reference sequence). V was shortened by 7 bases and J by 1 base, with 15 bases between the two germline ends. The CDR3 is CASTLRAGGTDTQYF. For the CDR3, the DNA is TGTGCCAGCACCCTTAGGGCCGGAGGCACAGATACGCAGTATTTT.

This chain links TRBV29-1 with TRBJ2-5; 11 nucleotides align to TRBD2. V shed 1 base and J 5 bases; nucleotides not matched to a gene: 6. The CDR3 is made up of 15 amino acids. The germline CDR1 and CDR2 sequences are SQVTM and ANQGSEA. The CDR3 coding sequence is TGCAGCGTTGAAGGACTAGCGGGATCTGTGGAGACCCAGTACTTC. Translation gives CSVEGLAGSVETQYF.

V usage is TRBV3-1 (or the pseudogene TRBV3-2) and J usage is TRBJ2-5; D is undetermined. Germline lookup yields CDR1 LGHDT and CDR2 YNNKEL (reference sequence). The CDR3 is 12 residues long. The V gene lost 5 bases and the J gene lost 5 bases, with 9 bases spanning the gap. The CDR3 DNA is TGTGCCAGCAGCACAAGCTTGGAGACCCAGTACTTC. Residues: CASSTSLETQYF.

V and J are TRBV19 and TRBJ1-2, with D perhaps TRBD1 (5 bases). Germline V gene lookup returns CDR1 LNHDA and CDR2 SQIVND (reference sequence). Deletions cut 7 bases from V and 5 bases from J, with 23 bases between. The CDR3 contains 16 residues. In DNA, the CDR3 is TGTGCCAGTAAATTCCACATTTTAGGACAACTGTATGGCTACACCTTC. Residues: CASKFHILGQLYGYTF.

This clone was counted a few times. The CDR3 region is CASSQVSGRGQPQHF. The DNA of the CDR3 is TGCGCCAGCAGCCAAGTATCAGGGCGAGGCCAGCCCCAGCATTTT. This rearrangement joins TRBV4-1 to TRBJ1-5; a possible D gene is TRBD1 (5 bases). The length of the CDR3 is 15 residues. The V end lost 1 base, the J end lost 7 bases, and 14 bases lay between the germline ends. The germline gives CDR1 MGHRA, CDR2 YSYEKL.

The CDR3 spells CASSFAGTAYQETQYF. CDR3 coding DNA: TGTGCCAGCAGCTTCGCCGGGACGGCGTACCAAGAGACCCAGTACTTC. The chain recombines TRBV11-2 with TRBJ2-5; D assignment may be TRBD1 or TRBD2 (5 bases each). Looked up from germline, CDR1 is SGHAT and CDR2 is FQNNGV. The CDR3 spans 16 residues. Trimming took 3 bases from V and 0 from J, leaving 14 bases between them.

The V gene is TRBV27, the J gene TRBJ2-7; TRBD2 matches 9 bases. Per the germline V gene, CDR1 is MNHEY and CDR2 is SMNVEV (reference sequence). This CDR3 region has 15 residues. The V segment lost 1 base and the J segment 4 bases; nucleotides outside the gene matches: 5. As DNA, the CDR3 is TGTGCCAGCAGTTTATACGGCGGGAGGGTTTACGAGCAGTACTTC. Protein product: CASSLYGGRVYEQYF.

This clone was recorded only once. As DNA, the CDR3 is TGTGCCACCAGCAGAGATATCATGGCGGCTCATGGAGCTTTCTTT. Its translation: CATSRDIMAAHGAFF. The J gene is TRBJ1-1, the V gene TRBV15; D ambiguous. The CDR3 length is 15 residues. V lost 0 bases to trimming and J lost 10 bases, with 18 bases between them. Germline V gives CDR1 LNHNV, CDR2 YYDKDF (reference sequence).

This chain connects TRBV25-1 to TRBJ2-7; tentative D call: TRBD1 (6 bases). This CDR3 is 15 amino acids long. V was pared by 1 base and J by 3 bases, with 13 bases between. CDR1 and CDR2 (germline): MGHDK, SYGVNS. The CDR3 bases are TGTGCCAGCAGTGAATCCTCGGGACAATACTACGAGCAGTACTTC. This sequence encodes CASSESSGQYYEQYF.

The chain has TRBV7-9 and TRBJ1-2; no firm D call. The germline V gene has CDR1 SEHNR and CDR2 FQNEAQ (reference sequence). The CDR3 runs 15 residues. Trimming cost V 1 base and J 5 bases, with 14 bases left between them. CDR3 sequence (DNA): TGTGCCAGCAGCTTAGATATTTCAGGAATATATGGCTACACCTTC. It specifies CASSLDISGIYGYTF.